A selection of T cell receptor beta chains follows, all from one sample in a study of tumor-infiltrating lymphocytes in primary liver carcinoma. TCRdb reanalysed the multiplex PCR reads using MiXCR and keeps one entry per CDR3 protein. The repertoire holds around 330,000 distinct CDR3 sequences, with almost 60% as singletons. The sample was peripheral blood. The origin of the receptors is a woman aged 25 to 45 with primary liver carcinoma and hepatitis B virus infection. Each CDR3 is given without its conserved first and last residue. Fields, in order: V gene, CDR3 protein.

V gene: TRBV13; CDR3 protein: ASRRRDRGLETQY
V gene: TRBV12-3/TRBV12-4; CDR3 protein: ASSLVGDTQY
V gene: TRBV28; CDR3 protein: ASSTTGALNYEQY
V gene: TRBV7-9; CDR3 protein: ASSLGEGQGSGYT
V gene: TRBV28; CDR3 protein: ASSQGGGMQPQH
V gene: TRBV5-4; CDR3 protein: ASSKQAASTDTQY
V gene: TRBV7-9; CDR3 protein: ASSSFRAGELF
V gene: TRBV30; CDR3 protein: AWSVGSLNQPQH
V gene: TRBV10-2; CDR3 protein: ASTDQSYEQY
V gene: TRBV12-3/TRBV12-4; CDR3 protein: ASSLSNEQF
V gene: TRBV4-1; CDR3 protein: ASSQGPGTPYEQH
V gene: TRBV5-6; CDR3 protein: ASSPLGEGTDTQY
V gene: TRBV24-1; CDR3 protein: ATEVYNEQF
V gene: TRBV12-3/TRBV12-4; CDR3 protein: ASSLYTGYNSPLH
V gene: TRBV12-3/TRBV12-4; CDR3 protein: ASSLAAGGFNEQF
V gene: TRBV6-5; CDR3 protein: ASFRGVEQF